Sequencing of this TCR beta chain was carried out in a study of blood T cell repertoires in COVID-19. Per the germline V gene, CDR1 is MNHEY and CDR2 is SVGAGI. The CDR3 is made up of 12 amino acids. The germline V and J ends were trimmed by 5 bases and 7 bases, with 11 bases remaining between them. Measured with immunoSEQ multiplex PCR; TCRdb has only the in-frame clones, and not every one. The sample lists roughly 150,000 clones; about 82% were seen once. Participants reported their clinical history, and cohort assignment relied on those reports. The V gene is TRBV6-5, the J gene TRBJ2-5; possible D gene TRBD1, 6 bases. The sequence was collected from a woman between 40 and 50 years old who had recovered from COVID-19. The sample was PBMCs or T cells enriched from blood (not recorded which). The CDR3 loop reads CASSNPGVTQYF. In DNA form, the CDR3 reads TGTGCCAGCAGTAACCCAGGGGTGACCCAGTACTTC.